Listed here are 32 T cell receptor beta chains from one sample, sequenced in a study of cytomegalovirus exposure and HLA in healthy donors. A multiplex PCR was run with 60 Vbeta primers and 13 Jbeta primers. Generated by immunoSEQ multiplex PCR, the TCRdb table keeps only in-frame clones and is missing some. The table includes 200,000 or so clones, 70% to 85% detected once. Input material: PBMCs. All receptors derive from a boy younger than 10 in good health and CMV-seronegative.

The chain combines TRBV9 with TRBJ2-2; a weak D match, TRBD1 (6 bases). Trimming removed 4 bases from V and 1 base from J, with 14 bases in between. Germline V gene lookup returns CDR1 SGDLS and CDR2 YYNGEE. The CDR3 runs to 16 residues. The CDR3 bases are TGTGCCAGCAGCCCCCACTCGACAGGGAACACCGGGGAGCTGTTTTTT. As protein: CASSPHSTGNTGELFF.

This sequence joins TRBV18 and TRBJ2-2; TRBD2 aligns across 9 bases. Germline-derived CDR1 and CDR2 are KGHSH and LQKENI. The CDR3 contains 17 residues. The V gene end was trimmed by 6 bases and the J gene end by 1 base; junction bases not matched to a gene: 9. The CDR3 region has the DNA TGTGCCAGCTCGCCAACAGAACTAGCGGGGAACACCGGGGAGCTGTTTTTT. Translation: CASSPTELAGNTGELFF.

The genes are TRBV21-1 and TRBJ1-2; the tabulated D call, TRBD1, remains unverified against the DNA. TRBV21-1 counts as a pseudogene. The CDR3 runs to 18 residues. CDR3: CASSHLQGGTGSNYGYTF. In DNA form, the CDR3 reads TGTGCCAGCAGCCATCTTCAAGGGGGTACAGGGTCTAACTATGGCTACACCTTC.

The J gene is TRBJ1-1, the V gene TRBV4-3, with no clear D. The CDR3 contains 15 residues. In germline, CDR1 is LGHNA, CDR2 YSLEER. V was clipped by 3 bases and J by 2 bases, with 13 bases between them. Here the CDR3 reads CASSQRPNINTEAFF. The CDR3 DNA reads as TGCGCCAGCAGCCAGCGCCCGAATATAAACACTGAAGCTTTCTTT.

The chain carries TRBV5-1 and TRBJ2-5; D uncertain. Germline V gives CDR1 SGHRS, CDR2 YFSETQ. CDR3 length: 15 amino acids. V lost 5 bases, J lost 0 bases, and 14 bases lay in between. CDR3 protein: CASRPATMYQETQYF. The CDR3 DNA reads TGCGCCAGCAGGCCAGCTACTATGTACCAAGAGACCCAGTACTTC.

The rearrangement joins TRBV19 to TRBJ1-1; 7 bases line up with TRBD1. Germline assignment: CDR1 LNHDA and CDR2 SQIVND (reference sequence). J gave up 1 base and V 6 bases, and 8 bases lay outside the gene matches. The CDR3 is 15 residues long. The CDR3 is CASSQGQDRNTEAFF. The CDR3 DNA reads TGTGCCAGTAGCCAAGGACAGGACCGGAACACTGAAGCTTTCTTT.

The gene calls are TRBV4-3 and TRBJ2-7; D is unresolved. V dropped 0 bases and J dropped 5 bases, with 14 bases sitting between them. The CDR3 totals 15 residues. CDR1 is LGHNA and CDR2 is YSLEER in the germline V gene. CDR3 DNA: TGCGCCAGCAGCCAAGAACCTAGGTCGGTCGACGAGCAGTACTTC. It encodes CASSQEPRSVDEQYF.

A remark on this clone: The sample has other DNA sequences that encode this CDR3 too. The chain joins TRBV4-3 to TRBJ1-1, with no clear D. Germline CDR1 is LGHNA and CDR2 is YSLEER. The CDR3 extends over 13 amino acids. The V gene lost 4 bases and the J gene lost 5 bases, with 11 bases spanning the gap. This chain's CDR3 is CASSREGRTEAFF. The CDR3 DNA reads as TGCGCCAGCAGCCGAGAGGGCCGGACTGAAGCTTTCTTT.

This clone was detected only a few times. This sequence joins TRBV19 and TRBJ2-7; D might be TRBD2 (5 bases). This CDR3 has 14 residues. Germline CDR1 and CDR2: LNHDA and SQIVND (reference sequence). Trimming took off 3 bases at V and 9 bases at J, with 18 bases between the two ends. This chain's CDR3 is CASSIIPPADGQYF. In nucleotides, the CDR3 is TGTGCCAGTAGTATTATCCCCCCAGCGGATGGGCAGTACTTC.

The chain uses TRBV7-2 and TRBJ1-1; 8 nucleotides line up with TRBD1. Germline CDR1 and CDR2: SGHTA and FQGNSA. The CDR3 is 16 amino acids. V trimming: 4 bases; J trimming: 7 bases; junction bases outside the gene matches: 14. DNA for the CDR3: TGTGCCAGCAGCTCCCGACAGGGGAGAGGGAAATATGAAGCTTTCTTT. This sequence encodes CASSSRQGRGKYEAFF.

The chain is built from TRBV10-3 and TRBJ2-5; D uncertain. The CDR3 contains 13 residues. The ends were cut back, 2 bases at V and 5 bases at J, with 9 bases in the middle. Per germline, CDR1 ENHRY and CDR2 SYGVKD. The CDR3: CAISEIPLETQYF. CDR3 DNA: TGTGCCATCAGTGAGATCCCTCTGGAGACCCAGTACTTC.

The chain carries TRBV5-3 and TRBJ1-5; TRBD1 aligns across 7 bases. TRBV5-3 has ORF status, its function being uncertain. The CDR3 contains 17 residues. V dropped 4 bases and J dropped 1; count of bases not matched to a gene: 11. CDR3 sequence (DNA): TGTGCCAGAAGCGGAATAAGACAGGGTGAGAGCAATCAGCCCCAGCATTTT. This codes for CARSGIRQGESNQPQHF.

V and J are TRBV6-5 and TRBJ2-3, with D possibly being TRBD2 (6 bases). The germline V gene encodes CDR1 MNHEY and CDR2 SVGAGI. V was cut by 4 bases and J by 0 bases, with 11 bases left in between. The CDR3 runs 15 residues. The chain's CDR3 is CASSLGRGSTDTQYF. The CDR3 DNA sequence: TGTGCCAGCAGTTTAGGGCGGGGTAGCACAGATACGCAGTATTTT.

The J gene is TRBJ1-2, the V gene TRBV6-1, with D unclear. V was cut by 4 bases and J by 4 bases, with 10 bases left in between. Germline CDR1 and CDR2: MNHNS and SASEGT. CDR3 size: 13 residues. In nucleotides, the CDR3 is TGTGCCAGCAGTGTCGCGGAGGCCTATGGCTACACCTTC. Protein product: CASSVAEAYGYTF.

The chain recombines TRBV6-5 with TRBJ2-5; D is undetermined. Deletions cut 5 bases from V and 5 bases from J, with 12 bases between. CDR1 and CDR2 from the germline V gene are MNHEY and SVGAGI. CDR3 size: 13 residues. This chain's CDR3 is CASSKWVEETQYF. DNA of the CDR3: TGTGCCAGCAGTAAATGGGTGGAGGAGACCCAGTACTTC.

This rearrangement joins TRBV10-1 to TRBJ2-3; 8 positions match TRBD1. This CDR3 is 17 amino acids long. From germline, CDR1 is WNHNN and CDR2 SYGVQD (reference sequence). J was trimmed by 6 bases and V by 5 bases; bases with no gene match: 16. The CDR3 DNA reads TGCGCCAGCAGTTTTTCCGGGACAGGTGAAGTGAAGGATACGCAGTATTTT. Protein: CASSFSGTGEVKDTQYF.

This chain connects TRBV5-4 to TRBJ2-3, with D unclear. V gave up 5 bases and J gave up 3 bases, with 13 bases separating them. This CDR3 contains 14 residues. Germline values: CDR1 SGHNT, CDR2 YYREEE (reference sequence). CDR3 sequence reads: CASRPKAATDTQYF. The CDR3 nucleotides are TGTGCCAGCAGGCCTAAGGCGGCAACAGATACGCAGTATTTT.

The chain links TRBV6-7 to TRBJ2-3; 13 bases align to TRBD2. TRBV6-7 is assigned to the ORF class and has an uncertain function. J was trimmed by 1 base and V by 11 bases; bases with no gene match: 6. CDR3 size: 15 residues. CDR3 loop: CAGTSGGEGTDTQYF. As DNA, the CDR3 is TGTGCCGGCACTAGCGGGGGGGAGGGCACAGATACGCAGTATTTT.

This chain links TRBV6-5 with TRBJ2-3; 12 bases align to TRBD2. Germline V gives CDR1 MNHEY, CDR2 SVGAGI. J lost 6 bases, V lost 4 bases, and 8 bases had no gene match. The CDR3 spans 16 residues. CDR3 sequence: CASSSATSGGRDTQYF. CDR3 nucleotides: TGTGCCAGCAGTTCTGCGACTAGCGGGGGTCGGGATACGCAGTATTTT.

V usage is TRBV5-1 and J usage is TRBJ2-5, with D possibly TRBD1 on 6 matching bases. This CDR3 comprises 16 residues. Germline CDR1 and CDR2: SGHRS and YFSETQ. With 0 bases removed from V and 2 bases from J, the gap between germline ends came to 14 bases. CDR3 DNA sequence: TGCGCCAGCAGCTTGGGGCGGACAGCTGGGCAAGAGACCCAGTACTTC. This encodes CASSLGRTAGQETQYF.

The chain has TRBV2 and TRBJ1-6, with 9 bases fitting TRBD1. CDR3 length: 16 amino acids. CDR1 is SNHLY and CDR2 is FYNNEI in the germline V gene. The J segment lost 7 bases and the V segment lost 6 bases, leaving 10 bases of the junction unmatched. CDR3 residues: CASSPNPGQGNSPLHF. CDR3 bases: TGTGCCAGCAGCCCTAACCCGGGACAGGGAAATTCACCCCTCCACTTT.

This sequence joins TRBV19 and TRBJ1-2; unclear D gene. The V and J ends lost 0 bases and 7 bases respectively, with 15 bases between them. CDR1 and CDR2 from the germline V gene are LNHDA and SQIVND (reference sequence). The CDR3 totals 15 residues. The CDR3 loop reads CASSIEPGGAGGYTF. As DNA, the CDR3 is TGTGCCAGTAGTATAGAGCCGGGTGGAGCGGGTGGCTACACCTTC. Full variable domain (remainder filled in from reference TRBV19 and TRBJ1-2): DGGITQSPKYLFRKEGQNVTLSCEQNLNHDAMYWYRQDPGQGLRLIYYSQIVNDFQKGDIAEGYSVSREKKESFPLTVTSAQKNPTAFYLCASSIEPGGAGGYTFGSGTRLTVV.

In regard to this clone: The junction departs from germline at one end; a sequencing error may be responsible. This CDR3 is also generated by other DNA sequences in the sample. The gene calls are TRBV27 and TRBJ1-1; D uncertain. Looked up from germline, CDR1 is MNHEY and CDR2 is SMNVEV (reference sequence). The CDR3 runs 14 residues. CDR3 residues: CASSLRLGGTEAFF. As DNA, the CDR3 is TGTGCCAGCAGCCTCCGTTTAGGAGGCACTGAGGCTTTCTTT.

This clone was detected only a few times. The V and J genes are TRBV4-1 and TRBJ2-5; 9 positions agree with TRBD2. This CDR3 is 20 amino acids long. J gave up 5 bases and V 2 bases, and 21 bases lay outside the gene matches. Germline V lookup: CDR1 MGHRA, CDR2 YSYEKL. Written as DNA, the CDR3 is TGCGCCAGCAGCCAATCCCCCGCCTTAGGCGGGGGGGCCGGGCAGGAGACCCAGTACTTC. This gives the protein CASSQSPALGGGAGQETQYF.

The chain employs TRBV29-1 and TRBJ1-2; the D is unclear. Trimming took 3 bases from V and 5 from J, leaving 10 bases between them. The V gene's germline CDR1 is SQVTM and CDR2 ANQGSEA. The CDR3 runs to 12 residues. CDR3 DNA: TGCAGCGTTGACGGCGGCGGGTATGGCTACACCTTC. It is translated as CSVDGGGYGYTF. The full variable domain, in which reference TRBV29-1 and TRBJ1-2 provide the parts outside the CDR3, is SAVISQKPSRDICQRGTSLTIQCQVDSQVTMMFWYRQQPGQSLTLIATANQGSEATYESGFVIDKFPISRPNLTFSTLTVSNMSPEDSSIYLCSVDGGGYGYTFGSGTRLTVV.

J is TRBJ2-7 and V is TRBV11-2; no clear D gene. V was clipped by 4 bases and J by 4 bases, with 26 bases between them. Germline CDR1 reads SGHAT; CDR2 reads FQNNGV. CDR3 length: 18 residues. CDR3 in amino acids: CASSSLGRRAGGSYEQYF. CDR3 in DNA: TGTGCCAGCAGCTCGCTTGGGCGTCGAGCAGGTGGGTCATACGAGCAGTACTTC.

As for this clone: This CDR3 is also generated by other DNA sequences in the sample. The CDR3 nucleotides read TGTGCCAGCAGGGGCAGGGCTAACTATGGCTACACCTTC. Translation: CASRGRANYGYTF. This chain links TRBV2 with TRBJ1-2, with D possibly being TRBD1 (5 bases). Germline CDR1 reads SNHLY; CDR2 reads FYNNEI. Trimming took 6 bases from V and 0 from J, leaving 8 bases between them. The CDR3 is made up of 13 amino acids.

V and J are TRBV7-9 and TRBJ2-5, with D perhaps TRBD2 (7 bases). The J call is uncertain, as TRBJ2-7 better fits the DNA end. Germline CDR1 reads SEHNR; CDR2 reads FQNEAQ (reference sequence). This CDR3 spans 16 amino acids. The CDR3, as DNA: TGTGCCAGCAGCTTAGGGAGGGGGACTAACCTCTACGAGCAGTACTTC. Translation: CASSLGRGTNLYEQYF.

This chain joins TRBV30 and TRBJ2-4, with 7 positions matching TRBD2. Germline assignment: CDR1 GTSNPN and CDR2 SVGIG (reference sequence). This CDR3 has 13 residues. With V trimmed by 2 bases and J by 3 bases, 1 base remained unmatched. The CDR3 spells CAWSTGGKNIQYF. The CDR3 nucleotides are TGTGCCTGGAGTACGGGGGGCAAAAACATTCAGTACTTC.

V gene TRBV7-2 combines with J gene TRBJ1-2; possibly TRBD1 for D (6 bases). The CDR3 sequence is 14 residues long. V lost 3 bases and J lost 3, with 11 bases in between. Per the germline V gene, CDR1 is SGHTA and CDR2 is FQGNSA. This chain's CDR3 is CASSFDRQDYGYTF. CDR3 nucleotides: TGTGCCAGCAGCTTCGACCGACAGGACTATGGCTACACCTTC.

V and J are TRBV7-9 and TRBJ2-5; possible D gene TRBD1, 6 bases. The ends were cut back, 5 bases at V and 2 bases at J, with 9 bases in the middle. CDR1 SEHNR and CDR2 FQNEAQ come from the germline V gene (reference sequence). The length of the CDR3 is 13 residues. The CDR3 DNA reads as TGTGCCAGCAGCACGACAGGTCAAGAGACCCAGTACTTC. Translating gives CASSTTGQETQYF. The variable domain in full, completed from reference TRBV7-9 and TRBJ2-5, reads DTGVSQNPRHKITKRGQNVTFRCDPISEHNRLYWYRQTLGQGPEFLTYFQNEAQLEKSRLLSDRFSAERPKGSFSTLEIQRTEQGDSAMYLCASSTTGQETQYFGPGTRLLVL.

The CDR3 DNA follows: TGCGCCAGCAGCGGCCGGCAGGGGATAATAACTAATGAAAAACTGTTTTTT. Translation gives CASSGRQGIITNEKLFF. The chain carries TRBV4-1 and TRBJ1-4; D possibly corresponds to TRBD1 (6 bases). Trimming pared 5 bases from V and 1 base from J, leaving 17 bases between. Germline V lookup: CDR1 MGHRA, CDR2 YSYEKL. This CDR3 is built from 17 residues.